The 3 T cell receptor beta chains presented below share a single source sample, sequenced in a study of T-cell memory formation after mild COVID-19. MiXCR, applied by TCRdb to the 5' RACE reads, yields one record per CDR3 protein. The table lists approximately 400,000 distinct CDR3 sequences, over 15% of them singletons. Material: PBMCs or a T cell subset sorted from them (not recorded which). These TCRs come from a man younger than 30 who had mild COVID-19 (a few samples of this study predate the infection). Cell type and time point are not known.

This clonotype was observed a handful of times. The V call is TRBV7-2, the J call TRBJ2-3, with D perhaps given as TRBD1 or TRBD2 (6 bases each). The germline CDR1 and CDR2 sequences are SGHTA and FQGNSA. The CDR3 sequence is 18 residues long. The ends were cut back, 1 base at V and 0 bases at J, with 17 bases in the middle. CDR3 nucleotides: TGTGCCAGCAGCTTAGTTTCGGGGGCAGGTCCTAGCACAGATACGCAGTATTTT. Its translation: CASSLVSGAGPSTDTQYF. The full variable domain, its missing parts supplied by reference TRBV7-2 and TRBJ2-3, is GAGVSQSPSNKVTEKGKDVELRCDPISGHTALYWYRQSLGQGLEFLIYFQGNSAPDKSGLPSDRFSAERTGGSVSTLTIQRTQQEDSAVYLCASSLVSGAGPSTDTQYFGPGTRLTVL.

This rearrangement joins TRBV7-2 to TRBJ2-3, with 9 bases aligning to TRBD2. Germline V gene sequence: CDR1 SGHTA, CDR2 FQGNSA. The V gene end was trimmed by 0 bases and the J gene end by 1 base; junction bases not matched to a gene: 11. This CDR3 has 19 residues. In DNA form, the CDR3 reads TGTGCCAGCAGCTTAGCGAGATTCGGCGGGGGGGCTCGCACAGATACGCAGTATTTT. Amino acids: CASSLARFGGGARTDTQYF.

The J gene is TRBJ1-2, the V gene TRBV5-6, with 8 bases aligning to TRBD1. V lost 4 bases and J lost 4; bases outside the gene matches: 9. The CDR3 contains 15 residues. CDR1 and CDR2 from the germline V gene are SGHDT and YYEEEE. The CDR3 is CASSQWDRRSYGYTF. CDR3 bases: TGTGCCAGCAGCCAATGGGACAGGAGGTCCTATGGCTACACCTTC.